This T cell receptor (beta chain) stems from a study of blood T cells in healthy people across ages. The CDR3 sequence is 12 residues long. Per germline, CDR1 DFQATT and CDR2 SNEGSKA (reference sequence). V shed 6 bases, J shed 4 bases, and the junction held 5 bases outside the gene matches. A second PCR, run for about 7 to 11 cycles, used a sample-barcoded 5' primer plus a J-beta primer mix. With 12 random nucleotides, a template-switch adaptor tagged each individual cDNA molecule. MiXCR was run by TCRdb on the 5' RACE reads, yielding one entry per CDR3 protein. The table includes 790,000 or so distinct CDR3 sequences, about 46% detected once. This clonotype was seen at least ten times.

This clonotype was obtained from a man older than 75 in good health. The sequenced sample consisted of blood. V usage is TRBV20-1 and J usage is TRBJ1-2; 7 positions agree with TRBD1. CDR3 in amino acids: CSADRDSYGYTF. CDR3 in DNA: TGCAGTGCAGACCGGGACAGCTATGGCTACACCTTC.